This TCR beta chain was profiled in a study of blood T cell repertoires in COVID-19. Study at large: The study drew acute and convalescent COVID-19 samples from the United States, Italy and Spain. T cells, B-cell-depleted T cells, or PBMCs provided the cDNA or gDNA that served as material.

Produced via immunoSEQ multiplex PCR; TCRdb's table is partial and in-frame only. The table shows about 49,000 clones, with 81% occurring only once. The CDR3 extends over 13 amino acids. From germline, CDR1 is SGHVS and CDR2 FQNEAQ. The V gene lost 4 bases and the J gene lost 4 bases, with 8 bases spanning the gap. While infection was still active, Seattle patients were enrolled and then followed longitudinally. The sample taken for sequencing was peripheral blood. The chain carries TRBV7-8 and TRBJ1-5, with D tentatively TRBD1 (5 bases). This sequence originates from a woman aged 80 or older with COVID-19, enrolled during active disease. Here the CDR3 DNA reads TGTGCCAGCAGCTACGACAGAAATCAGCCCCAGCATTTT. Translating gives CASSYDRNQPQHF. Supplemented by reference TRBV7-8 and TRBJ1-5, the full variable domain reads GAGVSQSPRYKVAKRGQDVALRCDPISGHVSLFWYQQALGQGPEFLTYFQNEAQLDKSGLPSDRFFAERPEGSVSTLKIQRTQQEDSAVYLCASSYDRNQPQHFGDGTRLSIL.